This record concerns one T cell receptor beta chain sequence. TCRdb's table, derived via immunoSEQ multiplex PCR, lists solely in-frame clones and lacks some. The repertoire holds about 70,000 clones, with 92% as singletons. There are 15 residues in the CDR3. Germline V lookup: CDR1 MNHEY, CDR2 SMNVEV (reference sequence). Trimming took 5 bases from V and 2 from J; bases not matched to a gene: 6. This sample was taken from a study of technical replicates of blood from a handful of donors. The chain links TRBV27 to TRBJ2-1, with TRBD2 identical over 7 bases. The receptor was isolated from a human donor in good health. The sequenced sample consisted of T cells isolated from PBMCs. CDR3 nucleotides: TGTGCCAGCAGTCCCGGGACTACTACCTACAATGAGCAGTTCTTC. The encoded protein is CASSPGTTTYNEQFF.